Following are 6 T cell receptor beta chains from one sample sequenced in a study of blood T cells in healthy people across ages. A second about 6 to 12 cycle PCR used barcoded and J-beta primers. TCRdb re-called the 5' RACE reads with MiXCR, one entry per CDR3 protein. The table shows approximately 880,000 distinct CDR3 sequences, with around 48% occurring only once. Sequencing was carried out using blood. These receptors were collected from a man in his thirties or forties in good health.

The chain employs TRBV10-2 and TRBJ2-1; D tentatively fits TRBD1 or TRBD2 (5 bases each). The germline CDR1 and CDR2 sequences are WSHSY and SAAADI. V shed 8 bases and J shed 4 bases, with 12 bases lying between them. The CDR3 has 13 amino acids. The DNA for the CDR3 is TGCGCCAGCCGGGACGGAGATTACAATGAGCAGTTCTTC. Its protein product is CASRDGDYNEQFF.

The table lists this clonotype with many counts. The chain recombines TRBV10-3 with TRBJ1-2; 8 nucleotides agree with TRBD1. J lost 4 bases, V lost 6 bases, and 7 bases had no gene match. This CDR3 contains 14 residues. The V gene's germline CDR1 is ENHRY and CDR2 SYGVKD. CDR3 sequence: CAIRDGQGIYGYTF. The CDR3 DNA follows: TGTGCCATCAGGGACGGACAGGGCATCTATGGCTACACCTTC.

J is TRBJ2-1 and V is TRBV7-9, with TRBD1 matching 7 bases. Germline V lookup: CDR1 SEHNR, CDR2 FQNEAQ (reference sequence). Unmatched junction bases numbered 12, after V lost 5 bases and J lost 2 bases. The CDR3 is 17 residues long. CDR3 bases: TGTGCCAGCAGCCAATATAGGGACAGAGATACCTACAATGAGCAGTTCTTC. Amino acid sequence: CASSQYRDRDTYNEQFF.

The chain has TRBV4-3 and TRBJ2-1; D possibly matches TRBD1 or TRBD2 (5 bases each). The CDR3 extends over 15 amino acids. Trimming took 3 bases from V and 10 from J, leaving 19 bases between them. Germline-derived CDR1 and CDR2 are LGHNA and YSLEER. The CDR3 DNA reads as TGCGCCAGCAGCCACGATACCGGGACGTATAACGAGCAGTTCTTC. This translates into CASSHDTGTYNEQFF.

The chain links TRBV12-3 or TRBV12-4 to TRBJ1-6; D is unclear. Trimming removed 9 bases from V and 9 bases from J, with 12 bases in between. The CDR3 runs to 12 residues. CDR3 loop: CASGVLSSPLHF. The CDR3, as DNA: TGTGCCAGTGGCGTTTTAAGTTCACCCCTCCACTTT.

The V call is TRBV30, the J call TRBJ1-2, with TRBD1 matching 7 bases. CDR1 and CDR2 from the germline V gene are GTSNPN and SVGIG (reference sequence). V trimming: 2 bases; J trimming: 3 bases; junction bases outside the gene matches: 9. The CDR3 covers 15 residues. The CDR3 region has the DNA TGTGCCTGGAGTACTATGAGACAGGGAGACTATGGCTACACCTTC. Translating it yields CAWSTMRQGDYGYTF.